Listed below are T cell receptor beta chains from one sample, sequenced in a study of T-cell reconstitution after alpha-beta-depleted transplantation in children. TCRdb analysed the PCR reads with MiXCR anew, one entry per CDR3 protein. Of hundreds of thousands of distinct CDR3 sequences listed, roughly 25% are singletons. This specimen was PBMCs, taken before TCRalphabeta/CD19-depleted stem cell transplant. These receptors originate from a girl aged 2 to 10 with Fanconi anemia, due to receive a stem cell transplant. Each CDR3 is given with its conserved first and last residue. Expanded clones are given a class, and other clones once, few, many or no size at all.

V gene: TRBV20-1; clone size: many; CDR3 protein: CSARSGSSYEQYF
V gene: TRBV20-1; clone size: .; CDR3 protein: CSAPTAGVTNNEQFF
V gene: TRBV29-1; clone size: many; CDR3 protein: CSVRQDYEQYF
V gene: TRBV6-5; clone size: few; CDR3 protein: CASSYSFDLNYGYTF
V gene: TRBV29-1; clone size: few; CDR3 protein: CSTSVGETQYF
V gene: TRBV28; clone size: .; CDR3 protein: CASSFNRISSDTQYF
V gene: TRBV12-3/TRBV12-4; clone size: many; CDR3 protein: CASSHQRISYNEQFF
V gene: TRBV12-3/TRBV12-4; clone size: many; CDR3 protein: CASGPRRQPQHF
V gene: TRBV12-3/TRBV12-4; clone size: few; CDR3 protein: CASRHRPGTRFPNEQFF
V gene: TRBV5-1; clone size: once; CDR3 protein: CASREGGSYEQYF
V gene: TRBV12-3/TRBV12-4; clone size: many; CDR3 protein: CASSPQGNTEAFF
V gene: TRBV20-1; clone size: few; CDR3 protein: CSASAGDYGYTF
V gene: TRBV20-1; clone size: few; CDR3 protein: CSARGTANTEAFF
V gene: TRBV6-2/TRBV6-3; clone size: many; CDR3 protein: CASSQGAPNYGYTF
V gene: TRBV20-1; clone size: few; CDR3 protein: CSAVPGLAAYNEQFF
V gene: TRBV2; clone size: .; CDR3 protein: CASRRIATNEKLFF
V gene: TRBV4-2; clone size: .; CDR3 protein: CASSQAPRGTDTQYF
V gene: TRBV20-1; clone size: many; CDR3 protein: CSAPGTGYEQYF
V gene: TRBV28; clone size: few; CDR3 protein: CASSALRSGANVLTF
V gene: TRBV5-4; clone size: many; CDR3 protein: CASSLWLRNEQFF
V gene: TRBV4-2; clone size: .; CDR3 protein: CASAYGGGNEQYF
V gene: TRBV7-2; clone size: many; CDR3 protein: CASSTRQGTGYTF
V gene: TRBV29-1; clone size: .; CDR3 protein: CSERGYSIDTQYF
V gene: TRBV12-3/TRBV12-4; clone size: many; CDR3 protein: CASRTGGRAFHEQYF
V gene: TRBV29-1; clone size: .; CDR3 protein: CSVISFGTGEETQYF
V gene: TRBV20-1; clone size: .; CDR3 protein: CSARAGTDYYGYTF
V gene: TRBV7-9; clone size: many; CDR3 protein: CASSLESLPSGANVLTF
V gene: TRBV29-1; clone size: .; CDR3 protein: CSVVTSNTGELFF
V gene: TRBV12-3/TRBV12-4; clone size: many; CDR3 protein: CASSPSSWVLGQYF
V gene: TRBV20-1; clone size: .; CDR3 protein: CSAKSGHNYEQYF
V gene: TRBV28; clone size: few; CDR3 protein: CASSPLPRVTGELFF
V gene: TRBV20-1; clone size: many; CDR3 protein: CSARDSAAYNEQFF
V gene: TRBV5-5; clone size: few; CDR3 protein: CASSPLALVETQYF
V gene: TRBV5-1; clone size: .; CDR3 protein: CASSLMVTGELFF
V gene: TRBV20-1; clone size: few; CDR3 protein: CSARIGLGRVNEQFF
V gene: TRBV28; clone size: .; CDR3 protein: CASSIRVQGAYEQYF
V gene: TRBV12-3/TRBV12-4; clone size: few; CDR3 protein: CASSAGTANEKLFF
V gene: TRBV5-1; clone size: few; CDR3 protein: CASSLSSSGEETQYF
V gene: TRBV29-1; clone size: few; CDR3 protein: CSTSTTDTQYF
V gene: TRBV4-2; clone size: many; CDR3 protein: CASSQEGQPNSPLHF
V gene: TRBV12-3/TRBV12-4; clone size: .; CDR3 protein: CASSFHRSSNYGYTF
V gene: TRBV7-2; clone size: few; CDR3 protein: CASSFTSGPYNEQFF
V gene: TRBV6-2/TRBV6-3; clone size: .; CDR3 protein: CASSYVGEAGYNEQFF
V gene: TRBV5-1; clone size: many; CDR3 protein: CASSLALFGGGGMNTEAFF
V gene: TRBV30; clone size: many; CDR3 protein: CAWSVLAVARGIPEAFF
V gene: TRBV12-3/TRBV12-4; clone size: many; CDR3 protein: CASSPLYNEQFF
V gene: TRBV5-1; clone size: .; CDR3 protein: CASSPDRVNYNEQFF
V gene: TRBV24-1; clone size: few; CDR3 protein: CATSGHRGEQFF
V gene: TRBV12-3/TRBV12-4; clone size: .; CDR3 protein: CASSLTVLGQYF
V gene: TRBV29-1; clone size: many; CDR3 protein: CSALGTDTYEQYF
V gene: TRBV29-1; clone size: few; CDR3 protein: CSVQVFGPNEKLFF
V gene: TRBV20-1; clone size: few; CDR3 protein: CSASPDSSSYEQYF
V gene: TRBV6-2/TRBV6-3; clone size: many; CDR3 protein: CATGRVGEQYF